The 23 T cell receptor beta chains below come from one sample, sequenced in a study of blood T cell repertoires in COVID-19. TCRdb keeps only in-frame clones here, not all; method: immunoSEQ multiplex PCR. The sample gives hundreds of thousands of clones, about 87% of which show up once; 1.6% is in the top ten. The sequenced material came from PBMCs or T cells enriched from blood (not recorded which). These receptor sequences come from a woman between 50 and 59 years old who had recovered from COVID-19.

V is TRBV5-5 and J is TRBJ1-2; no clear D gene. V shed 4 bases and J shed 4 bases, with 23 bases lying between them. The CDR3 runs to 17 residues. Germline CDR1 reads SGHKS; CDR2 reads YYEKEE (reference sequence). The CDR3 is CASSGERSRPSGYGYTF. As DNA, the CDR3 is TGTGCCAGCAGCGGAGAGCGGTCCCGACCTAGTGGCTATGGCTACACCTTC.

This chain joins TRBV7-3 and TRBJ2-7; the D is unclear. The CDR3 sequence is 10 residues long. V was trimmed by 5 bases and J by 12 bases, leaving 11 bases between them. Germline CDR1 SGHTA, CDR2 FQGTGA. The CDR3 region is CASSHPDTYF. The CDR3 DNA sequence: TGTGCCAGCAGCCACCCAGATACGTACTTC.

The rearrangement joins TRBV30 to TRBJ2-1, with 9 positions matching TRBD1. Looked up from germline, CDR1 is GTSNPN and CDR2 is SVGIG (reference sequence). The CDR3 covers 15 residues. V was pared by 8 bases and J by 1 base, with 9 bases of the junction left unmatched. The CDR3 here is CALSRGQGSYNEQFF. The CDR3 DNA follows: TGTGCCCTCTCCCGGGGACAGGGTTCCTACAATGAGCAGTTCTTC.

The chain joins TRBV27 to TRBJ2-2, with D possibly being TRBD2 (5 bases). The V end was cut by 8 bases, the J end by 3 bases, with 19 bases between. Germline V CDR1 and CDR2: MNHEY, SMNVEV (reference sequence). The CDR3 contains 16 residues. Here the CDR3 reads CASSYGPGVDTGELFF. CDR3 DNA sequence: TGTGCCAGCTCCTACGGTCCCGGGGTGGACACCGGGGAGCTGTTTTTT.

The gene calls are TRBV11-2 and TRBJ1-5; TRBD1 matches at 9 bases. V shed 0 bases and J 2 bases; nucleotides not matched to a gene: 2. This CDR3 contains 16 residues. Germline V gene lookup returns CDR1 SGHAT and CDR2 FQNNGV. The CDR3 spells CASSLDGTGRNQPQHF. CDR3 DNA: TGTGCCAGCAGCTTAGACGGGACAGGGCGCAATCAGCCCCAGCATTTT.

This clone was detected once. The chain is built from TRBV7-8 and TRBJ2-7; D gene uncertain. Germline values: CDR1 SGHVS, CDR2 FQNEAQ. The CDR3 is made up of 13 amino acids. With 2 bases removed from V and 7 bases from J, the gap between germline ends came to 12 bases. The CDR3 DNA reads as TGTGCCAGCAGCTTAACCTATCTTCGGGAGCAGTACTTC. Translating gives CASSLTYLREQYF.

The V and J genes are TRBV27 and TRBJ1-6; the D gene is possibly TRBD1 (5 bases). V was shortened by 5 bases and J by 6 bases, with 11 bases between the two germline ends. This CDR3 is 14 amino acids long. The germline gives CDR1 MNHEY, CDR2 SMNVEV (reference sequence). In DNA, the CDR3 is TGTGCCAGCAGTCCGGGACTTGCTAATTCACCCCTCCACTTT. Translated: CASSPGLANSPLHF.

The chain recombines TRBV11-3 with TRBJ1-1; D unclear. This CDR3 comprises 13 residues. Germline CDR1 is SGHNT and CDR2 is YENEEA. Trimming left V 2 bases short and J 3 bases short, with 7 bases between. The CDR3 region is CASSLSVYTEAFF. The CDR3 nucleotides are TGTGCCAGCAGCTTATCCGTATACACTGAAGCTTTCTTT. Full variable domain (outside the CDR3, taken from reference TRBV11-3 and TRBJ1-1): EAGVVQSPRYKIIEKKQPVAFWCNPISGHNTLYWYLQNLGQGPELLIRYENEEAVDDSQLPKDRFSAERLKGVDSTLKIQPAELGDSAVYLCASSLSVYTEAFFGQGTRLTVV.

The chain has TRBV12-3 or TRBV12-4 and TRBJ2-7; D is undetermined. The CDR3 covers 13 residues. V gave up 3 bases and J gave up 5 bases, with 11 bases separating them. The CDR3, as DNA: TGTGCCAGCAGTTTTCAGGCTGACAACGAGCAGTACTTC. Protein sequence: CASSFQADNEQYF.

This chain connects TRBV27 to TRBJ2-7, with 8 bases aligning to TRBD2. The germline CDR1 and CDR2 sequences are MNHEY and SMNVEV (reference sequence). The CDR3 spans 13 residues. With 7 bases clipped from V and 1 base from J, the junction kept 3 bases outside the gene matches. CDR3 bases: TGTGCCAGCACCGGGAGGGAATCCTACGAGCAGTACTTC. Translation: CASTGRESYEQYF.

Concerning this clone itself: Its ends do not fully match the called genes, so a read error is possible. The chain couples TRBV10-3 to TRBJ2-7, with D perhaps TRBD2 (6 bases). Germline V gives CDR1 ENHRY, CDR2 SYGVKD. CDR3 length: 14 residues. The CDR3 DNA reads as TGTGCCATCAGTGAGTCAGGTGTGACTAGGAGGCACTTTTTC. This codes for CAISESGVTRRHFF.

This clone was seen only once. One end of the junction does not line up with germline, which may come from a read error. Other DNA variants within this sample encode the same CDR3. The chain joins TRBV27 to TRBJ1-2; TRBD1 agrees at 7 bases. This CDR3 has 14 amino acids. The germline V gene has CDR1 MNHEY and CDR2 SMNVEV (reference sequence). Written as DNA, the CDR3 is TGTGCCAGTAGTTTTGGGACAAACAGGGGTGGCTACACCTTC. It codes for CASSFGTNRGGYTF.

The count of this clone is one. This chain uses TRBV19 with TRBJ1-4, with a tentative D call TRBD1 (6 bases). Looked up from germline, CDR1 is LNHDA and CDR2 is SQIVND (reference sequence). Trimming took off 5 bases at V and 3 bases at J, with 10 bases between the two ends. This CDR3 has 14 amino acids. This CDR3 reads CASSPGHANEKLFF. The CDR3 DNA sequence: TGTGCCAGTAGTCCGGGACATGCTAATGAAAAACTGTTTTTT. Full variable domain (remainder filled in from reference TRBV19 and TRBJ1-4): DGGITQSPKYLFRKEGQNVTLSCEQNLNHDAMYWYRQDPGQGLRLIYYSQIVNDFQKGDIAEGYSVSREKKESFPLTVTSAQKNPTAFYLCASSPGHANEKLFFGSGTQLSVL.

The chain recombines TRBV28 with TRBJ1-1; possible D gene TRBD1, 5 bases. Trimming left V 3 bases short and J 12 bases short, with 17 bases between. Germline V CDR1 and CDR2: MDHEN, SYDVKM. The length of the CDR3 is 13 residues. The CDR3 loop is CASSFVVQGRTFF. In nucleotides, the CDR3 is TGTGCCAGCAGTTTTGTGGTGCAGGGTAGAACTTTCTTT.

DNA for the CDR3: TGTGCCAGCAGCTTAAATGGGCAGTGGGATGGCTACACCTTC. This translates into CASSLNGQWDGYTF. The V call is TRBV7-2, the J call TRBJ1-2, with D hard to call. CDR3 size: 14 residues. Between the trimmed V and J ends, which lost 2 bases and 6 bases, there was a span of 13 bases. Germline loops: CDR1 SGHTA, CDR2 FQGNSA.

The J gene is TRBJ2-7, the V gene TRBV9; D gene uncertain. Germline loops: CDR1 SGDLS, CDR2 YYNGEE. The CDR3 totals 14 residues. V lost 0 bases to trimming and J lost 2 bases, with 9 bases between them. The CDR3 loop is CASSVAPGTYEQYF. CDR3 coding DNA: TGTGCCAGCAGCGTAGCCCCAGGTACCTACGAGCAGTACTTC.

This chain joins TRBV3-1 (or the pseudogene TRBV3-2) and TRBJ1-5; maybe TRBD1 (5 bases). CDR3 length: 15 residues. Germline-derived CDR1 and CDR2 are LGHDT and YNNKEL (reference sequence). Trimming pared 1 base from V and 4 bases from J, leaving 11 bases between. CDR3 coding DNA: TGTGCCAGCAGCCAAGGGGCACCAGGGAATCAGCCCCAGCATTTT. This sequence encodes CASSQGAPGNQPQHF.

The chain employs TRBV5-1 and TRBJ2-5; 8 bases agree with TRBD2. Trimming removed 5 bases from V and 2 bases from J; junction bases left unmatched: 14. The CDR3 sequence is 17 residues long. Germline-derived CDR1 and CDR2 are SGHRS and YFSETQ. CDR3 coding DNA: TGCGCCAGCAGGCAGGGGAGCGGGGGCAGAGGTCAAGAGACCCAGTACTTC. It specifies CASRQGSGGRGQETQYF.

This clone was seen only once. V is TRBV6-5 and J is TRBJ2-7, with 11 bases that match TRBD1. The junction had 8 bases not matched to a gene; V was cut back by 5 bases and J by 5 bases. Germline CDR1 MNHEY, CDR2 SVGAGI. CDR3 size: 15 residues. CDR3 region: CASSTPDRGLNEQYF. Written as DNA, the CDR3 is TGTGCCAGCAGTACTCCGGACAGGGGGCTCAACGAGCAGTACTTC.

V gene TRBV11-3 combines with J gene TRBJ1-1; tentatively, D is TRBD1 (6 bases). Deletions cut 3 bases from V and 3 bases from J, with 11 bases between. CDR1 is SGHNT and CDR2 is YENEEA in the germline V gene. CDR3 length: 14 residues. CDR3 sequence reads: CASSFSGVDTEAFF. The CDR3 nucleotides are TGTGCCAGCAGCTTCTCAGGGGTGGACACTGAAGCTTTCTTT.

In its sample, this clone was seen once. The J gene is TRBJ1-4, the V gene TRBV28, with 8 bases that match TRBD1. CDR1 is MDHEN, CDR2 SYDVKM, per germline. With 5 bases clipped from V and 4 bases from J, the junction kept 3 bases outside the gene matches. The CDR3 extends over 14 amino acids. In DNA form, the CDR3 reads TGTGCCAGCAGTACAGGGGGTATTAATGAAAAACTGTTTTTT. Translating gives CASSTGGINEKLFF. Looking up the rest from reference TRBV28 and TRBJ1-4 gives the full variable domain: DVKVTQSSRYLVKRTGEKVFLECVQDMDHENMFWYRQDPGLGLRLIYFSYDVKMKEKGDIPEGYSVSREKKERFSLILESASTNQTSMYLCASSTGGINEKLFFGSGTQLSVL.

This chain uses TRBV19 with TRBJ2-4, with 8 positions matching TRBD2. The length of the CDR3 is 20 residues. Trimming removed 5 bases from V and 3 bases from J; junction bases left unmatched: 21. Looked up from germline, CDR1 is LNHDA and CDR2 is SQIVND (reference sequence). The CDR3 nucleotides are TGTGCCAGTAGTCGACATCCCGGACTAGCCCCCCTTCAAGGCAAAAACATTCAGTACTTC. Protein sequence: CASSRHPGLAPLQGKNIQYF. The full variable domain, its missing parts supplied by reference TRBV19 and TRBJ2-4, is DGGITQSPKYLFRKEGQNVTLSCEQNLNHDAMYWYRQDPGQGLRLIYYSQIVNDFQKGDIAEGYSVSREKKESFPLTVTSAQKNPTAFYLCASSRHPGLAPLQGKNIQYFGAGTRLSVL.

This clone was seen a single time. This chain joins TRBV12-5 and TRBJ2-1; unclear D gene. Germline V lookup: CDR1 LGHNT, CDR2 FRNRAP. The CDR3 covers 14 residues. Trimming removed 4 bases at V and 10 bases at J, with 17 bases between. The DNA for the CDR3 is TGTGCTAGTGGTTCATACAAGGAGTCCCGGGAGCAGTTCTTC. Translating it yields CASGSYKESREQFF.